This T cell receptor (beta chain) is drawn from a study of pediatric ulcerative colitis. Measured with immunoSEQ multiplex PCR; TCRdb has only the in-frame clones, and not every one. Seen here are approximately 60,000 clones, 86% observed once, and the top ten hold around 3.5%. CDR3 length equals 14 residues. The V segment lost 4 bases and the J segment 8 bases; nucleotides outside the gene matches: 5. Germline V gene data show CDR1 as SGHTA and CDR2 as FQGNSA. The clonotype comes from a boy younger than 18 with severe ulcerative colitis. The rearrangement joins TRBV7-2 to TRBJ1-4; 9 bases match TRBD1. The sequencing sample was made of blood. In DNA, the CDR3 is TGTGCCAGCAGCTCACAGGGGGCAGGGGAAAAACTGTTTTTT. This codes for CASSSQGAGEKLFF.